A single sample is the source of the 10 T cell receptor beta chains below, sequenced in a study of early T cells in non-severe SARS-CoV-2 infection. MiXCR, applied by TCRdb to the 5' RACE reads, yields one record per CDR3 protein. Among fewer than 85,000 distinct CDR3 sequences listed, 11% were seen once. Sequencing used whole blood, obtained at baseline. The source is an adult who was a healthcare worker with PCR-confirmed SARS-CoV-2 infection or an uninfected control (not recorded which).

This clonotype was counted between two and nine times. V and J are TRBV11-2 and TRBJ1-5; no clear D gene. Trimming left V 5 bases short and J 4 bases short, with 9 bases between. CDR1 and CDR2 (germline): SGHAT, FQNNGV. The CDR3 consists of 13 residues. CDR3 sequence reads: CASSLGPNQPQHF. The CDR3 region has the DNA TGTGCCAGCAGCCTCGGTCCTAATCAGCCCCAGCATTTT.

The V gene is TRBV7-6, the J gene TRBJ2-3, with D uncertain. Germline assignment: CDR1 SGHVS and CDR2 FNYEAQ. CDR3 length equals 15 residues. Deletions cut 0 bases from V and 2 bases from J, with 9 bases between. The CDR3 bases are TGTGCCAGCAGCTTAGCGGGCACCTACACAGATACGCAGTATTTT. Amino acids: CASSLAGTYTDTQYF.

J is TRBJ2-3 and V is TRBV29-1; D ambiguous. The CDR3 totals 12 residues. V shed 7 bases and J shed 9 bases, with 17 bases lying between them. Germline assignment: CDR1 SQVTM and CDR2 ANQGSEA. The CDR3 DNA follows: TGCAGCGGCTCGCCGACCGGGCCAACGCAGTATTTT. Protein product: CSGSPTGPTQYF.

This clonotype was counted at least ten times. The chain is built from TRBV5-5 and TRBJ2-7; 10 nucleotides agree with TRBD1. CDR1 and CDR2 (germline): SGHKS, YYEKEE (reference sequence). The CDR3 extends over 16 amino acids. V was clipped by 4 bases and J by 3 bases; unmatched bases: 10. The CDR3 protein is CASSQLPGTGVYEQYF. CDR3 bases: TGTGCCAGCAGCCAGTTACCCGGGACAGGGGTCTACGAGCAGTACTTC.

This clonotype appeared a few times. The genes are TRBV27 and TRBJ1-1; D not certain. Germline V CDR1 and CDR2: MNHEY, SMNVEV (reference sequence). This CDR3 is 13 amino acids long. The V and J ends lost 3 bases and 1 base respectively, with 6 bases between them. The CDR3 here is CASSFIRNTEAFF. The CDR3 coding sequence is TGTGCCAGCAGTTTTATCAGGAACACTGAAGCTTTCTTT.

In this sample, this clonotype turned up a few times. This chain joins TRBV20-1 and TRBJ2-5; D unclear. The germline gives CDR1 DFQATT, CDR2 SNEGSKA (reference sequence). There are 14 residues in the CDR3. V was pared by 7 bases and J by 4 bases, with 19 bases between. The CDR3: CSGRPGSPTETQYF. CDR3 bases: TGCAGTGGTCGACCCGGGTCTCCTACAGAGACCCAGTACTTC.

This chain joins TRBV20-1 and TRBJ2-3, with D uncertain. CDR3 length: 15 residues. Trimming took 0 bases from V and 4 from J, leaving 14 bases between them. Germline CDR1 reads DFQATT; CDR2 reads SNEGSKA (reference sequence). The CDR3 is CSARDPTPVPDTQYF. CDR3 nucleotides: TGCAGTGCTAGAGACCCTACCCCGGTCCCAGATACGCAGTATTTT.

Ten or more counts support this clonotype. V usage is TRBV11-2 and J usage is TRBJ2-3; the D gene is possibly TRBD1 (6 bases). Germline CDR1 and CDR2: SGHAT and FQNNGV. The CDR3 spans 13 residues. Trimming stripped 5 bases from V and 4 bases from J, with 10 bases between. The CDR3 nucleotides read TGTGCCAGCAGCCTACAGGGTCCAGATACGCAGTATTTT. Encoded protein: CASSLQGPDTQYF.

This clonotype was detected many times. The CDR3 bases are TGTGCCAGCAGCCCCGGGACAGGGGGCTCCTACGAGCAGTACTTC. It encodes CASSPGTGGSYEQYF. V gene TRBV3-1 combines with J gene TRBJ2-7; 11 positions agree with TRBD1. There are 15 residues in the CDR3. J gave up 0 bases and V 4 bases, and 2 bases lay outside the gene matches. The germline V gene has CDR1 LGHDT and CDR2 YNNKEL (reference sequence).

CDR3 sequence (DNA): TGTGCCAGCAGCTTTGGACGTGATGGCTACACCTTC. Its translation: CASSFGRDGYTF. The rearrangement joins TRBV3-1 to TRBJ1-2; D call uncertain. Germline V CDR1 and CDR2: LGHDT, YNNKEL (reference sequence). The CDR3 is made up of 12 amino acids. Trimming removed 5 bases from V and 6 bases from J, with 10 bases in between.